Below, 5 T cell receptor beta chains from the same sample are listed, as sequenced in a study of cytomegalovirus exposure and HLA in healthy donors. The protocol was immunoSEQ multiplex PCR, while the TCRdb copy is restricted to in-frame clones and leaves out a portion. The sample has over 85,000 clones, 90% to 95% seen once. Sequencing was done on a sample of PBMCs. These TCRs come from a woman in her twenties or thirties in good health and CMV-seropositive.

The rearrangement links TRBV30 to TRBJ1-2, with 8 bases matching TRBD1. The ends lost 1 base at V and 2 bases at J; junction bases unmatched: 6. The CDR3 extends over 15 amino acids. CDR1 and CDR2 from the germline V gene are GTSNPN and SVGIG (reference sequence). CDR3 sequence (DNA): TGTGCCTGGAGTGGAAGGACAGGGCTCAACTATGGCTACACCTTC. It codes for CAWSGRTGLNYGYTF.

The chain has TRBV7-2 and TRBJ2-3, with 12 bases that match TRBD2. The trim removed 5 bases at V and 0 bases at J, leaving 3 bases unmatched. Germline values: CDR1 SGHTA, CDR2 FQGNSA. The CDR3 loop spans 16 amino acids. CDR3 loop: CASSPGLAGSTDTQYF. The CDR3 bases are TGTGCCAGCAGCCCTGGACTAGCGGGAAGCACAGATACGCAGTATTTT.

This sequence joins TRBV5-8 and TRBJ2-3; the D gene is possibly TRBD2 (6 bases). Germline CDR1 is SGHTS and CDR2 is YDEGEE. V shed 4 bases and J shed 2 bases, with 14 bases lying between them. This CDR3 region has 15 residues. Here the CDR3 reads CASSTTGLHTDTQYF. CDR3 nucleotide sequence: TGTGCCAGCAGCACCACGGGACTTCACACAGATACGCAGTATTTT.

This chain links TRBV6-5 with TRBJ2-7, with 12 bases that match TRBD2. V was clipped by 5 bases and J by 6 bases; unmatched bases: 5. In germline, CDR1 is MNHEY, CDR2 SVGAGI. This CDR3 is 14 amino acids long. The CDR3: CASSKLAGGGEQYF. CDR3 sequence (DNA): TGTGCCAGCAGTAAACTAGCGGGAGGTGGCGAGCAGTACTTC.

This chain links TRBV19 with TRBJ1-3; D perhaps matches TRBD1 (5 bases). The CDR3 contains 15 residues. Germline CDR1 LNHDA, CDR2 SQIVND (reference sequence). V was trimmed by 4 bases and J by 4 bases, leaving 14 bases between them. CDR3 in amino acids: CASSTGTAAGNTIYF. As DNA, the CDR3 is TGTGCCAGTAGTACCGGGACTGCGGCCGGAAACACCATATATTTT.